The 12 T cell receptor beta chains given below trace back to one sample, sequenced in a study of blood T cell repertoires in COVID-19. TCRdb keeps only in-frame clones here, not all; method: immunoSEQ multiplex PCR. The sample has fewer than 150,000 clones; around nine tenths are singletons. Material: peripheral blood. All receptors derive from a human donor in a cohort sampled during active COVID-19.

The chain recombines TRBV6-5 with TRBJ2-5, with 8 positions matching TRBD2. After removal of 3 bases from V and 2 bases from J, the junction contained 5 bases not matched to a gene. CDR3 size: 15 residues. Germline V lookup: CDR1 MNHEY, CDR2 SVGAGI. CDR3 DNA sequence: TGTGCCAGCAGTTATGGTTCTAGCGGGCAAGAGACCCAGTACTTC. It translates to CASSYGSSGQETQYF.

The chain links TRBV5-1 to TRBJ1-2, with D possibly being TRBD1 (6 bases). Trimming removed 4 bases from V and 2 bases from J, with 18 bases in between. Germline-derived CDR1 and CDR2 are SGHRS and YFSETQ. CDR3 size: 16 residues. CDR3 bases: TGCGCCAGCAGCCGTTCCACAGTTAGGGGGAACTATGGCTACACCTTC. Translated, it gives CASSRSTVRGNYGYTF.

This chain joins TRBV18 and TRBJ2-1, with D perhaps matching TRBD2 (6 bases). This CDR3 has 18 residues. From germline, CDR1 is KGHSH and CDR2 LQKENI. Deletions cut 0 bases from V and 8 bases from J, with 23 bases between. The CDR3 is CASSPPGSWRGGTYEQFF. The CDR3 nucleotides are TGTGCCAGCTCACCACCGGGGTCTTGGCGGGGAGGTACCTATGAGCAGTTCTTC.

This clone was detected only a few times. V and J are TRBV10-2 and TRBJ2-7, with TRBD1 identical over 7 bases. There are 13 residues in the CDR3. In germline, CDR1 is WSHSY, CDR2 SAAADI. The junction had 9 bases not matched to a gene; V was cut back by 8 bases and J by 5 bases. CDR3 sequence reads: CASGDRQGDEQYF. The CDR3 nucleotides read TGCGCCAGCGGGGATCGACAGGGCGACGAGCAGTACTTC.

CDR3 in amino acids: CASSSRQGMNTEAFF. The CDR3, as DNA: TGTGCCAGCAGCTCCCGACAGGGCATGAACACTGAAGCTTTCTTT. The chain carries TRBV5-5 and TRBJ1-1; 7 bases map to TRBD1. The CDR3 consists of 15 residues. The germline V gene has CDR1 SGHKS and CDR2 YYEKEE (reference sequence). With 3 bases clipped from V and 0 bases from J, the junction kept 5 bases outside the gene matches.

The chain employs TRBV7-3 and TRBJ2-1; the match to TRBD2 covers 8 bases. With 3 bases clipped from V and 2 bases from J, the junction kept 6 bases outside the gene matches. CDR1 and CDR2 from the germline V gene are SGHTA and FQGTGA. The CDR3 has 16 residues. Written as DNA, the CDR3 is TGTGCCAGCAGCTTGGGTAGCGGGGCCACCTACAATGAGCAGTTCTTC. It codes for CASSLGSGATYNEQFF.

The chain uses TRBV4-1 and TRBJ1-2; D is perhaps TRBD1 (5 bases). Germline assignment: CDR1 MGHRA and CDR2 YSYEKL. This CDR3 is built from 15 residues. V lost 3 bases and J lost 8, with 19 bases in between. The CDR3 DNA sequence: TGCGCCAGCAGCCAGGGTAAGGGGCCCAAGCAGGGCTACACCTTC. Translation: CASSQGKGPKQGYTF.

The chain links TRBV3-1 (or the pseudogene TRBV3-2) to TRBJ2-5; 9 nucleotides line up with TRBD1. V was pared by 4 bases and J by 6 bases, with 3 bases of the junction left unmatched. Per the germline V gene, CDR1 is LGHDT and CDR2 is YNNKEL (reference sequence). CDR3 length: 13 amino acids. In DNA form, the CDR3 reads TGTGCCAGCAGCCCCGGACAGGGGCAGACCCAGTACTTC. It encodes CASSPGQGQTQYF.

The V call is TRBV30, the J call TRBJ2-2, with TRBD1 matching over 7 bases. The V and J ends lost 4 bases and 8 bases, in that order; junction bases with no gene match: 10. This CDR3 region has 14 residues. Germline CDR1 is GTSNPN and CDR2 is SVGIG (reference sequence). The CDR3 DNA follows: TGTGCCTGGATGGGGACAGCTTTTGGGGGGGAGCTGTTTTTT. It translates to CAWMGTAFGGELFF.

The chain has TRBV28 and TRBJ2-5; D is undetermined. This CDR3 comprises 16 residues. Deletions cut 5 bases from V and 1 base from J, with 17 bases between. The germline V gene has CDR1 MDHEN and CDR2 SYDVKM. This CDR3 reads CASSPVDRSPQETQYF. The CDR3, as DNA: TGTGCCAGCAGTCCGGTCGATCGTTCGCCCCAAGAGACCCAGTACTTC.

This clone was observed a single time. Here the CDR3 DNA reads TGTGCCAGCAGCCCCATAATAGGAACAGGGTCATTGGCTGAAGCTTTCTTT. This gives the protein CASSPIIGTGSLAEAFF. The chain uses TRBV3-1 (or the pseudogene TRBV3-2) and TRBJ1-1, with TRBD1 as a possible D gene (6 bases). The CDR3 is 17 residues long. V was trimmed by 4 bases and J by 6 bases, leaving 24 bases between them. The V gene's germline CDR1 is LGHDT and CDR2 YNNKEL (reference sequence).

The chain employs TRBV5-1 and TRBJ2-3; 8 bases fit TRBD1. This CDR3 is 14 amino acids long. Germline V CDR1 and CDR2: SGHRS, YFSETQ. The V gene end was trimmed by 3 bases and the J gene end by 5 bases; junction bases not matched to a gene: 5. CDR3 in DNA: TGCGCCAGCAGCTCGATGACAGGGGAAGATACGCAGTATTTT. This translates into CASSSMTGEDTQYF.